These 17 T cell receptor beta chains originate from one sample sequenced in a study of OX40 agonist ivuxolimab in advanced cancers. Sequencing used immunoSEQ multiplex PCR; TCRdb keeps in-frame clones, though not all of them. The table lists about 89,000 clones, approximately 91% of them singletons. The source material was CD4+ or CD8+ T cells sorted from blood, sampled in a trial of the OX40 agonist ivuxolimab. The receptors originated from an adult with an advanced solid tumor such as melanoma, head and neck, liver or kidney cancer.

The chain employs TRBV18 and TRBJ2-3, with 9 bases identical to TRBD2. Germline CDR1 is KGHSH and CDR2 is LQKENI. V dropped 3 bases and J dropped 5; count of bases not matched to a gene: 9. The CDR3 spans 16 residues. CDR3 loop: CASSPPSGKAGDTQYF. CDR3 DNA sequence: TGTGCCAGCTCACCGCCTAGCGGGAAAGCGGGAGATACGCAGTATTTT.

The CDR3 protein is CASSAHGLAQETQYF. In nucleotides, the CDR3 is TGCGCCAGCAGCGCCCACGGACTAGCCCAGGAGACCCAGTACTTC. The genes are TRBV10-1 and TRBJ2-5; TRBD2 aligns across 8 bases. V trimming: 6 bases; J trimming: 5 bases; junction bases outside the gene matches: 11. The CDR3 is 15 residues long. CDR1 is WNHNN, CDR2 SYGVQD, per germline (reference sequence).

The V call is TRBV4-3, the J call TRBJ1-5; tentative D call: TRBD1 (5 bases). The CDR3 loop spans 13 amino acids. Trimming removed 3 bases from V and 5 bases from J, with 8 bases in between. From germline, CDR1 is LGHNA and CDR2 YSLEER. For the CDR3, the DNA is TGCGCCAGCAGCCAGGGGCCCTATCAGCCCCAGCATTTT. Protein: CASSQGPYQPQHF.

The chain joins TRBV29-1 to TRBJ1-1; perhaps TRBD1 as D (5 bases). Germline CDR1 SQVTM, CDR2 ANQGSEA. The CDR3 extends over 14 amino acids. The ends were cut back, 5 bases at V and 4 bases at J, with 17 bases in the middle. The CDR3 spells CSVTLWGERTEAFF. CDR3 nucleotides: TGCAGCGTTACCTTGTGGGGGGAACGCACTGAAGCTTTCTTT.

The chain recombines TRBV5-1 with TRBJ1-2, with D hard to call. Germline V lookup: CDR1 SGHRS, CDR2 YFSETQ. V was trimmed by 4 bases and J by 5 bases, leaving 15 bases between them. CDR3 length equals 14 residues. CDR3 sequence (DNA): TGCGCCAGCAGCACCCAAGCAGGCGGGTATGGCTACACCTTC. Amino acid sequence: CASSTQAGGYGYTF.

This chain links TRBV6-1 with TRBJ1-2; D may be TRBD1 (5 bases). Trimming pared 2 bases from V and 0 bases from J, leaving 16 bases between. Germline V gives CDR1 MNHNS, CDR2 SASEGT. This CDR3 is built from 17 residues. The CDR3 DNA reads as TGTGCCAGCAGTGAAAGATCCACAGGAGTAGCTAACTATGGCTACACCTTC. Its protein is CASSERSTGVANYGYTF.

The chain recombines TRBV9 with TRBJ2-1; TRBD2 matches 8 bases. The CDR3 length is 14 residues. Looked up from germline, CDR1 is SGDLS and CDR2 is YYNGEE. V gave up 0 bases and J gave up 9 bases; unmatched junction bases: 5. The CDR3 DNA reads TGTGCCAGCAGCGTAGGACTAGCGTCGGGTGAGCAGTTCTTC. It specifies CASSVGLASGEQFF.

The chain carries TRBV28 and TRBJ2-4, with TRBD1 matching over 8 bases. Germline V lookup: CDR1 MDHEN, CDR2 SYDVKM. CDR3 length: 14 residues. V shed 6 bases, J shed 4 bases, and the junction held 5 bases outside the gene matches. CDR3 sequence reads: CASRVGQVKNIQYF. CDR3 nucleotide sequence: TGTGCCAGCAGGGTGGGACAGGTAAAAAACATTCAGTACTTC.

The chain carries TRBV5-1 and TRBJ2-3, with 12 positions matching TRBD1. CDR3 length: 16 amino acids. J was trimmed by 4 bases and V by 1 base; bases with no gene match: 4. Germline CDR1 and CDR2: SGHRS and YFSETQ. The CDR3 coding sequence is TGCGCCAGCAGCTTGCCCGGGACAGGGGGCGCAGATACGCAGTATTTT. Translating it yields CASSLPGTGGADTQYF.

CDR3 DNA: TGTGCCAGCAGTCTCTCCCCGACACAAGATACGCAGTATTTT. Protein sequence: CASSLSPTQDTQYF. The chain recombines TRBV28 with TRBJ2-3, with D uncertain. CDR3 length: 14 amino acids. Germline lookup yields CDR1 MDHEN and CDR2 SYDVKM. Trimming pared 5 bases from V and 5 bases from J, leaving 14 bases between.

The V call is TRBV28, the J call TRBJ1-2; the D is unclear. V shed 7 bases and J shed 3 bases, with 21 bases lying between them. This CDR3 has 16 residues. Per the germline V gene, CDR1 is MDHEN and CDR2 is SYDVKM. The CDR3 reads CASIPGRAGKYYGYTF. In nucleotides, the CDR3 is TGTGCCAGCATCCCCGGCCGGGCAGGAAAATACTATGGCTACACCTTC.

In this sample, this clone turned up once. V gene TRBV19 combines with J gene TRBJ2-7; 7 bases match TRBD1. The junction had 9 bases not matched to a gene; V was cut back by 7 bases and J by 6 bases. Germline CDR1 and CDR2: LNHDA and SQIVND (reference sequence). The CDR3 covers 13 residues. The CDR3 DNA sequence: TGTGCCAGTAACCCCGAGTCAGGGGGCGAGCAGTACTTC. Translation: CASNPESGGEQYF.

The V call is TRBV7-9, the J call TRBJ2-4, with 7 bases identical to TRBD2. The CDR3 length is 14 residues. Germline CDR1 and CDR2: SEHNR and FQNEAQ (reference sequence). V lost 4 bases, J lost 8 bases, and 8 bases stayed unmatched. CDR3 protein: CASSYERGRDIQYF. The CDR3 DNA sequence: TGTGCCAGCAGCTATGAGCGGGGACGGGACATTCAGTACTTC.

The V and J genes are TRBV30 and TRBJ1-5, with D hard to call. This CDR3 is 13 amino acids long. Trimming cost V 3 bases and J 5 bases, with 11 bases left between them. Per germline, CDR1 GTSNPN and CDR2 SVGIG (reference sequence). CDR3 DNA: TGTGCCTGGAGCGCGGTAGAGGATCAGCCCCAGCATTTT. Its translation is CAWSAVEDQPQHF.

The chain uses TRBV9 and TRBJ2-5, with D tentatively TRBD2 (7 bases). This CDR3 spans 17 amino acids. Germline assignment: CDR1 SGDLS and CDR2 YYNGEE. V was shortened by 0 bases and J by 3 bases, with 18 bases between the two germline ends. CDR3 DNA: TGTGCCAGCAGCGTAGGTTTGGGGGGCGGGAGTGAAGAGACCCAGTACTTC. This sequence encodes CASSVGLGGGSEETQYF.

This chain uses TRBV9 with TRBJ1-1, with D possibly TRBD1 on 6 matching bases. Between the trimmed V and J ends, which lost 1 base and 5 bases, there was a span of 9 bases. Germline lookup yields CDR1 SGDLS and CDR2 YYNGEE. The CDR3 runs to 13 residues. The CDR3 reads CASSVNRGTEAFF. In nucleotides, the CDR3 is TGTGCCAGCAGCGTAAATAGGGGGACTGAAGCTTTCTTT.

As regards this clone: Other nucleotide sequences in the sample specify the same CDR3. The chain links TRBV5-1 to TRBJ2-2; D gene unclear. V lost 1 base and J lost 5, with 6 bases in between. Germline values: CDR1 SGHRS, CDR2 YFSETQ. This CDR3 contains 13 residues. DNA for the CDR3: TGCGCCAGCAGCTTGCAGTCGACCGGGGAGCTGTTTTTT. Its translation: CASSLQSTGELFF.